Below, 14 T cell receptor beta chains from the same sample are listed, as sequenced in a study of CD8 T cells in Susac syndrome. It was with random hexamers that about 0.45 to 1 ug RNA was reverse transcribed. TCRdb re-analysed the immunoSEQ multiplex PCR reads in MiXCR, keeping a single row per CDR3 protein. The sample lists about 83,000 distinct CDR3 sequences, around 96% occurring once. The sample taken for sequencing was CD8+ T cells from PBMCs. Receptor source: a human donor with Susac syndrome.

The rearrangement links TRBV4-1 to TRBJ1-4, with 8 bases that match TRBD1. CDR3 length equals 16 residues. Losses at the gene ends were 1 base for V and 2 bases for J; bases not matched to a gene: 3. Germline-derived CDR1 and CDR2 are MGHRA and YSYEKL. CDR3 coding DNA: TGCGCCAGCAGCCAAGGCGGGACAGGCACTAATGAAAAACTGTTTTTT. Translated, it gives CASSQGGTGTNEKLFF.

The V and J genes are TRBV5-4 and TRBJ2-7; 9 nucleotides agree with TRBD1. The CDR3 spans 16 residues. The J segment lost 3 bases and the V segment lost 1 base, leaving 8 bases of the junction unmatched. Germline V gives CDR1 SGHNT, CDR2 YYREEE (reference sequence). The CDR3 region has the DNA TGTGCCAGCAGCTTGTCCGGACAGGGGACTTACTACGAGCAGTACTTC. Its protein is CASSLSGQGTYYEQYF.

The V call is TRBV20-1, the J call TRBJ2-1, with D possibly called TRBD1 or TRBD2 (6 bases each). The CDR3 runs to 13 residues. Trimming took 4 bases from V and 8 from J, leaving 15 bases between them. Germline V gene data show CDR1 as DFQATT and CDR2 as SNEGSKA (reference sequence). This chain's CDR3 is CSAMGGGFDEQFF. The CDR3 region has the DNA TGCAGTGCTATGGGGGGCGGTTTTGATGAGCAGTTCTTC.

The chain has TRBV25-1 and TRBJ2-5; D ambiguous. Germline V CDR1 and CDR2: MGHDK, SYGVNS. CDR3 size: 13 residues. The V end lost 0 bases, the J end lost 5 bases, and 7 bases lay between the germline ends. CDR3 loop: CASSEYGLETQYF. The CDR3 bases are TGTGCCAGCAGTGAATATGGATTGGAGACCCAGTACTTC.

The chain employs TRBV23-1 and TRBJ2-7, with TRBD1 identical over 8 bases. TRBV23-1 is noted as an ORF with a role that remains uncertain. This CDR3 has 19 residues. V lost 2 bases and J lost 5; bases outside the gene matches: 20. The CDR3 loop is CASSQGPIGDRGQFHEQYV. CDR3 in DNA: TGCGCCAGCAGTCAAGGGCCGATCGGCGACAGGGGACAGTTCCACGAGCAGTACGTC.

V and J are TRBV6-2 or TRBV6-3 and TRBJ2-3; D might be TRBD2 (6 bases). The ends were cut back, 2 bases at V and 11 bases at J, with 14 bases in the middle. CDR1 MNHEY and CDR2 SVGEGT come from the germline V gene. The CDR3 consists of 13 residues. CDR3 sequence reads: CASSYDLPGGQYF. The CDR3 region has the DNA TGTGCCAGCAGTTACGACCTACCCGGGGGGCAGTATTTT.

The CDR3 coding sequence is TGCGCCAGCAGCTTCCCTCCCGGGGGGCTAGGCGGCTACACCTTC. Translated, it gives CASSFPPGGLGGYTF. V gene TRBV5-1 combines with J gene TRBJ1-2; possible D gene TRBD1, 6 bases. In germline, CDR1 is SGHRS, CDR2 YFSETQ. V was clipped by 2 bases and J by 8 bases, with 19 bases between them. The CDR3 loop spans 15 amino acids.

The chain has TRBV12-3 or TRBV12-4 and TRBJ1-1; D is ambiguous. Trimming removed 0 bases at V and 1 base at J, with 9 bases between. This CDR3 region has 15 residues. The CDR3 reads CASSLAPAGNTEAFF. DNA for the CDR3: TGTGCCAGCAGTTTAGCGCCGGCGGGGAACACTGAAGCTTTCTTT.

The CDR3 nucleotides read TGCAGCGTTGTGGACAGGGGACGTAACTATGGCTACACCTTC. Amino acid sequence: CSVVDRGRNYGYTF. This sequence joins TRBV29-1 and TRBJ1-2; TRBD1 matches at 9 bases. Germline V lookup: CDR1 SQVTM, CDR2 ANQGSEA. The CDR3 is made up of 14 amino acids. V was pared by 4 bases and J by 1 base, with 4 bases of the junction left unmatched.

This chain joins TRBV3-1 and TRBJ1-2, with D tentatively TRBD1 (6 bases). CDR3 size: 14 residues. CDR1 LGHDT and CDR2 YNNKEL come from the germline V gene (reference sequence). V shed 5 bases and J shed 6 bases, with 16 bases lying between them. DNA of the CDR3: TGTGCCAGCAGCGCCGACAGGTTCTTCCATGGCTACACCTTC. It codes for CASSADRFFHGYTF.

This sequence joins TRBV6-5 and TRBJ1-6; 10 bases match TRBD1. The CDR3 length is 14 residues. V shed 8 bases and J 7 bases; nucleotides not matched to a gene: 5. Germline assignment: CDR1 MNHEY and CDR2 SVGAGI. CDR3 nucleotide sequence: TGTGCCAGCCGGGGACAGGGGCGAAATTCACCCCTCCACTTT. Translation: CASRGQGRNSPLHF.

The J gene is TRBJ2-3, the V gene TRBV29-1; TRBD2 agrees at 15 bases. The CDR3 is 16 residues long. V was clipped by 3 bases and J by 0 bases; unmatched bases: 1. Germline CDR1 SQVTM, CDR2 ANQGSEA. DNA of the CDR3: TGCAGCGTTGAGGGACTAGCGGGAGGTAGCACAGATACGCAGTATTTT. Translating gives CSVEGLAGGSTDTQYF.

This clonotype was counted once. CDR3 loop: CSVEQETPYEQYF. The CDR3 DNA is TGCAGCGTTGAGCAGGAGACCCCGTACGAGCAGTACTTC. The chain has TRBV29-1 and TRBJ2-7, with unresolved D. This CDR3 region has 13 residues. Germline CDR1 SQVTM, CDR2 ANQGSEA. The V end was cut by 3 bases, the J end by 4 bases, with 13 bases between.

The rearrangement uses TRBV20-1 and TRBJ2-1; TRBD2 matches at 11 bases. The CDR3 is 13 amino acids. Unmatched junction bases numbered 3, after V lost 5 bases and J lost 6 bases. CDR1 and CDR2 (germline): DFQATT, SNEGSKA (reference sequence). CDR3 sequence reads: CSAFGTSGNEQFF. For the CDR3, the DNA is TGCAGTGCTTTTGGGACTAGCGGCAATGAGCAGTTCTTC.